This TCR beta chain came from a study of T-cell reconstitution after alpha-beta-depleted transplantation in children. Study-level points and caveats: There were reportedly several hundred expanded graft clones from which alpha-beta T cells came about two months after transplant. When one year had passed after transplant, most T-cell counts and diversity came from newly produced T cells. For some patients, TCRbeta diversity was high at day 60 because of recipient T cells and thymic progenitors that survived.

This clonotype was seen ten or more times. As yet, its antigen is unknown. Unique molecular identifiers were used to barcode this TCRbeta library. TCRdb processed the PCR reads anew with MiXCR; each CDR3 protein has one entry. Among approximately 630,000 distinct CDR3 sequences listed, around 13% were seen once. This CDR3 region has 14 residues. Between the trimmed V and J ends, which lost 4 bases and 4 bases, there was a span of 11 bases. CDR1 is MNHEY and CDR2 is SVGAGI in the germline V gene. This chain joins TRBV6-5 and TRBJ2-1; possible D gene TRBD2, 6 bases. Specimen: PBMCs, collected before TCRalphabeta/CD19-depleted stem cell transplant. The TCR comes from a girl aged 2 to 9 with congenital amegakaryocytic thrombocytopenia, due to receive a stem cell transplant. DNA of the CDR3: TGTGCCAGCAGTTGGAGGGCCGGTTACAATGAGCAGTTCTTC. This codes for CASSWRAGYNEQFF.